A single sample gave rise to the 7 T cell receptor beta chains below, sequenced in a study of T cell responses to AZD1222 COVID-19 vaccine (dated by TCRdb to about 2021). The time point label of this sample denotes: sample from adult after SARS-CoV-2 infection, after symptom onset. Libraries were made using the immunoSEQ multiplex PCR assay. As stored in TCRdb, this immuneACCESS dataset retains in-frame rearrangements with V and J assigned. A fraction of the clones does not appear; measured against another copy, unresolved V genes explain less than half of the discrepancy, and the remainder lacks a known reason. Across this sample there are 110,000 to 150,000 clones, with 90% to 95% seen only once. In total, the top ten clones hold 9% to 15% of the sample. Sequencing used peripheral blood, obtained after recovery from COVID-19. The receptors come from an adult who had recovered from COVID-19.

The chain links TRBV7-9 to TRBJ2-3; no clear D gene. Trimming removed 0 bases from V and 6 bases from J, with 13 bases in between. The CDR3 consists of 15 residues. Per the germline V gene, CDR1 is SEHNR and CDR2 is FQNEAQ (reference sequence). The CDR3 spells CASSLALKVSDTQYF. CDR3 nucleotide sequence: TGTGCCAGCAGCTTAGCGCTAAAGGTGTCGGATACGCAGTATTTT.

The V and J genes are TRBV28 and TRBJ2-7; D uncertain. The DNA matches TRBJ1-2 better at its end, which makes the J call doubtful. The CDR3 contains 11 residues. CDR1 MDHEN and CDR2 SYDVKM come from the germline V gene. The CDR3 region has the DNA TGTGCCAGCAGTTCCCCCCGGACCTACACCTTC. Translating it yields CASSSPRTYTF.

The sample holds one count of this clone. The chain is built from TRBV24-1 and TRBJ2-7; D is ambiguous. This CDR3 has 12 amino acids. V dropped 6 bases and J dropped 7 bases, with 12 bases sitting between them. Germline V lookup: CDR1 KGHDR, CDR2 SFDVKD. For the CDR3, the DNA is TGTGCCACCAGTAATGGTGTTGGAGAGCAGTACTTC. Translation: CATSNGVGEQYF.

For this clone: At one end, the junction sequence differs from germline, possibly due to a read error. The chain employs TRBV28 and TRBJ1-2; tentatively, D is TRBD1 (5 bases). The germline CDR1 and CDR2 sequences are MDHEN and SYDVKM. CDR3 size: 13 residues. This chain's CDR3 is CASSSKSGLGHTF. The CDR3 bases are TGTGCCAGCAGCAGTAAATCGGGGCTTGGCCACACCTTC.

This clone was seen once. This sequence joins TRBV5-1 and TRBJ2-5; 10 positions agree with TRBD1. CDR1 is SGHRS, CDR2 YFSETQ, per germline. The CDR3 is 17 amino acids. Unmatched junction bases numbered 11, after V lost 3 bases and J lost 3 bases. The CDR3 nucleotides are TGCGCCAGCAGCTCCGGGACAGGGGAGGGTTTAGAAGAGACCCAGTACTTC. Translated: CASSSGTGEGLEETQYF.

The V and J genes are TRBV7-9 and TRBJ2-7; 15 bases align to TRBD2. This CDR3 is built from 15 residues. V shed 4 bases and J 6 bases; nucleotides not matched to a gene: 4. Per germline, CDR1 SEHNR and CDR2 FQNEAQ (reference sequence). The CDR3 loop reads CASSSRGLAGGEQYF. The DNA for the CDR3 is TGTGCCAGCAGCTCCCGGGGACTAGCGGGAGGCGAGCAGTACTTC.

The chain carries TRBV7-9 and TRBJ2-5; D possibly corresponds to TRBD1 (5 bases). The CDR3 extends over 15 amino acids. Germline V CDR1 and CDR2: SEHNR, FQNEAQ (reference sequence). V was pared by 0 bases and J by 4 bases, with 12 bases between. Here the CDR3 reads CASSLAQQGGETQYF. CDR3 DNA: TGTGCCAGCAGCTTAGCGCAGCAGGGCGGAGAGACCCAGTACTTC.